Listed below are T cell receptor beta chains from one sample, sequenced in a study of low-dose radiotherapy and immunotherapy resistance in tumors. TCRdb reanalysed the reads using MiXCR and keeps one entry per CDR3 protein. Of roughly 76,000 distinct CDR3 sequences listed, 18% are singletons. This material consisted of PBMCs, taken before treatment. Receptors originate from a male donor with prostate cancer. CDR3s include the opening cysteine and the closing phenylalanine or tryptophan. A D gene is named only where the DNA matches it firmly. Where a row states a size, it is once, few, many or the class of an expanded clone; other rows omit it.

-	TRBV28	TRBJ1-1	-	TGTGCCAGCAGTTTTCAAACTGTTCTGGCTGAAGCTTTCTTT	CASSFQTVLAEAFF
many	TRBV9	TRBJ2-1	-	TGTGCCAGCAGCGCGATGGACAGCCTAAACAATGAGCAGTTCTTC	CASSAMDSLNNEQFF
-	TRBV18	TRBJ2-7	-	TGTGCCAGCTCACCCCAGTCCGGGGGCCCCGGCGAGCAGTACTTC	CASSPQSGGPGEQYF
many	TRBV4-1	TRBJ2-5	-	TGCGCCAGCAGCCAGGAGGTAGCGCACCAAGAGACCCAGTACTTC	CASSQEVAHQETQYF
many	TRBV11-2	TRBJ2-2	TRBD2	TGTGCCAGCAGCTTAGATTGGCCCGGGACTAGTATGACCGGGGAGCTGTTTTTT	CASSLDWPGTSMTGELFF
many	TRBV3-1	TRBJ2-2	TRBD2	TGTGCCAGCAGCCAAGGATATAGCGGGGGTACCGGGGAGCTGTTTTTT	CASSQGYSGGTGELFF
-	TRBV2	TRBJ1-1	-	TGTGCCAGCGGCGGTCGGACTGAAGCTTTCTTT	CASGGRTEAFF
many	TRBV30	TRBJ2-4	-	TGTGCCTGGAGTCCCTCGGACGCCAAAAACATTCAGTACTTC	CAWSPSDAKNIQYF
many	TRBV4-2	TRBJ2-7	-	TGTGCCAGCAGCCGTGTCAAGGGCGGGGACTCCTACGAGCAGTACTTC	CASSRVKGGDSYEQYF
many	TRBV6-8	TRBJ2-1	TRBD2	TGTGCCAGCAGTACACGGGTCGGGACTAGCGGGGGGCTGTACAATGAGCAGTTCTTC	CASSTRVGTSGGLYNEQFF
once	TRBV27	TRBJ1-4	-	TGTGTCAGCAGCTCACGGAAGGGACTCTGGCGGGAAAAACTGTTCTTT	CVSSSRKGLWREKLFF
many	TRBV15	TRBJ2-5	-	TGTGCCACCAGCAGAGCACTCCCCGCGGGACAGACCCAGTACTTC	CATSRALPAGQTQYF
many	TRBV12-3/TRBV12-4	TRBJ2-5	TRBD1	TGTGCCAGCATTGACAGGGAAGAGACCCAGTACTTC	CASIDREETQYF
many	TRBV13	TRBJ2-4	-	TGTGCCAGCAGCCCAGGCGGGATGAAAAACATTCAGTACTTC	CASSPGGMKNIQYF
many	TRBV6-5	TRBJ2-1	TRBD2	TGTGCCAGCAGTTTGGGACTAGACAACTACAATGAGCAGTTCTTC	CASSLGLDNYNEQFF
many	TRBV30	TRBJ2-1	TRBD2	TGTGCCTGGAGTGTGGGGCTAGCGGGAGATAATGAGCAGTTCTTC	CAWSVGLAGDNEQFF
many	TRBV28	TRBJ2-5	-	TGTGCCAGCAGTTTACGTGGGAGCAGGGGAGAGACCCAGTACTTC	CASSLRGSRGETQYF
-	TRBV28	TRBJ1-1	-	TGTGCCAGCAGACTCAGGGGAATTAAAGAAGCTTTCTTT	CASRLRGIKEAFF
many	TRBV15	TRBJ1-1	-	TGTGCCACCAGCAGAGTCTTTGGACCGATGAACACTGAAGCTTTCTTT	CATSRVFGPMNTEAFF
many	TRBV5-1	TRBJ2-1	-	TGCGCCAGCAGCTTCGGACGGAGGGGAGATAATGAGCAGTTCTTC	CASSFGRRGDNEQFF
many	TRBV12-3/TRBV12-4	TRBJ1-4	TRBD1	TGTGCCAGCAGCCAGACAGGGTCCGGTAATGAAAAACTGTTTTTT	CASSQTGSGNEKLFF
medium-sized	TRBV29-1	TRBJ2-7	-	TGCAGCGTTGAAGAACAGGACGAGCAGTACTTC	CSVEEQDEQYF
many	TRBV18	TRBJ1-2	-	TGTGCCAGCTCAGATCCAGGGAATGGCTACACCTTC	CASSDPGNGYTF
many	TRBV27	TRBJ2-3	TRBD2	TGTGCCAGCAGTCATCGCCCCCCGTTTAGCGGGGGGTACACAGATACGCAGTATTTT	CASSHRPPFSGGYTDTQYF
many	TRBV4-1	TRBJ2-7	-	TGCGCCAGCAGCCAAGGGGCTGGACAGATCCTAATATCCTACGAGCAGTACTTC	CASSQGAGQILISYEQYF
many	TRBV12-3/TRBV12-4	TRBJ2-5	-	TGTGCCAGCAGCACAATAGAGACCCAGTACTTC	CASSTIETQYF
many	TRBV3-1	TRBJ1-1	-	TGTGCCAGCAGCCAAGAAGGGAGGCAGGGACCCTTCGCTGAAGCTTTCTTT	CASSQEGRQGPFAEAFF